Listed below are T cell receptor beta chains from one sample, sequenced in a study of siplizumab effects on memory and regulatory T cells. The repertoire was sequenced with immunoSEQ multiplex PCR; TCRdb's copy has only in-frame clones and lacks some. Of 55,000 to 80,000 clones listed, roughly 78% are singletons. Sequenced input: memory CD4+ T cells sorted from blood. All receptors derive from a human donor in good health. Both conserved end residues are part of each CDR3. D genes are given only for firm matches. The size field is filled for only some rows; it gives once, few, many or a size class.

V	D	J	size	DNA	CDR3
TRBV5-1	TRBD2	TRBJ2-1	few	TGCGCCAGCAGCTTGGGGGTAGCGGGGAACAATGAGCAGTTCTTC	CASSLGVAGNNEQFF
TRBV28	NA	TRBJ1-1	once	TGTGCCAGCAGTTTAAGACTTTACGGGGATGAAGCTTTCTTT	CASSLRLYGDEAFF
TRBV5-1	TRBD2	TRBJ2-1	NA	TGCGCCAGCAGCTTGGGCGGGGGGGCCTTCTACAATGAGCAGTTCTTC	CASSLGGGAFYNEQFF
TRBV10-3	TRBD2	TRBJ2-7	NA	TGTGCCATCAGACCTAGCGGGGGTACTAAATACGAGCAGTACTTC	CAIRPSGGTKYEQYF
TRBV28	TRBD1	TRBJ2-7	NA	TGTGCCAGCGGGACAGGACCCCTGTCGGGCGAGCAGTACTTC	CASGTGPLSGEQYF
TRBV7-2	NA	TRBJ2-3	NA	TGTGCCAGCAGACAGGACACAGATACGCAGTATTTT	CASRQDTDTQYF
TRBV2	TRBD2	TRBJ2-1	NA	TGTGCCAGCAGGTCCTCGAGCGTAGGGCGGGAGAGAAATGAGCAGTTCTTC	CASRSSSVGRERNEQFF
TRBV18	TRBD2	TRBJ2-3	NA	TGTGCCAGCTCCCTTAGCGGGGGAGACACAGATACGCAGTATTTT	CASSLSGGDTDTQYF
TRBV7-2	NA	TRBJ2-7	NA	TGTGCCAGCAGCCGTCCCCTAACTAACGAGCAGTACTTC	CASSRPLTNEQYF
TRBV4-2	NA	TRBJ1-6	NA	TGTGCCAGCAGCGACCGAACAGGGTCAGAGTCACCCCTCCACTTT	CASSDRTGSESPLHF
TRBV2	NA	TRBJ2-6	NA	TGTGCCAGCAGCGCGGTCGGCTGGGGGGCCAACGTCCTGACTTTC	CASSAVGWGANVLTF
TRBV5-5	NA	TRBJ1-5	NA	TGTGCCAGCAGCAGGACAGTAAATAGCAATCAGCCCCAGCATTTT	CASSRTVNSNQPQHF
TRBV19	TRBD1	TRBJ2-1	NA	TGTGCCAGTAGTGCCAACGGACAGGGTGGGATCTTC	CASSANGQGGIF
TRBV27	NA	TRBJ1-3	few	TGTGCCAGCTGGGGGGGTGGCGGAAACACCATATATTTT	CASWGGGGNTIYF
TRBV4-3	TRBD2	TRBJ2-7	few	TGCGCCAGCAGCCAAGATTTACTAGCGGGGGCCAGTTACTCCTACGAGCAGTACTTC	CASSQDLLAGASYSYEQYF
TRBV6-6	NA	TRBJ2-5	few	TGTGCCAGCAGTTACCGTCGACAGCTGTACCAAGAGACCCAGTACTTC	CASSYRRQLYQETQYF